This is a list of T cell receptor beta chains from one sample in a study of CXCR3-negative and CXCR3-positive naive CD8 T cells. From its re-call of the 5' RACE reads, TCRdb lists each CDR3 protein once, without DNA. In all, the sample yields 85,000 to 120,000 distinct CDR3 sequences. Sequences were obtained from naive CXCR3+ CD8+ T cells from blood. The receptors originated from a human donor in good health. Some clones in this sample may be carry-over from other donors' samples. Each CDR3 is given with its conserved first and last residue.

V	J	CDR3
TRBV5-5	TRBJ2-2	CASRTYYEAPGELFF
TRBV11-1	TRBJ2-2	CASSLTGAEVTGELFF
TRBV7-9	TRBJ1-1	CASSLLDTLGTEAFF
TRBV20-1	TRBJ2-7	CSATPRDRSTYEQYF
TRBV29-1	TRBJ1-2	CSVPEGQSGYTF
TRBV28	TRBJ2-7	CASKGVKYSSYEQYF
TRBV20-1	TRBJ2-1	CSAMTSGRVINEQFF
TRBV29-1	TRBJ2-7	CSVNQRERDEQYF
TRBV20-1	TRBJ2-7	CSALGQDPSYEQYF
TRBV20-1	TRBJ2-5	CSARDYRDPVRETQYF
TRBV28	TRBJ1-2	CASRLRPGQGERGYTF
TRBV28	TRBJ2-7	CASSLLRFSGGVYEQYF
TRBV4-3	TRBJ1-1	CASSQSRGGGAEAFF
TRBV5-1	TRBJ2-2	CASSLGQMWNTGELFF
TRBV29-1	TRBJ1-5	CSVVWEEILGQPQHF
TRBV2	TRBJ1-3	CAREQGSGNTIYF